Listed below are T cell receptor beta chains from one sample, sequenced in a study of lymphopenia after photon versus proton radiotherapy. The data were produced by immunoSEQ multiplex PCR, yet TCRdb's version contains in-frame clones alone and is incomplete. The sample carries about 65,000 clones, about 89% recorded once. Sample: peripheral blood, taken from a patient treated with proton-based radiotherapy. Every receptor here comes from a man older than 75 with esophageal cancer. Each CDR3 is given with its conserved first and last residue. The D gene is left open where the match is weak. The size field is filled for only some rows; it gives once, few, many or a size class.

>TRBV4-3|TRBJ2-6|NA|NA
TGCGCCAGCAGCCAAGGTAACTCTGGGGCCAACGTCCTGACTTTC
CASSQGNSGANVLTF
>TRBV5-4|TRBJ1-3|NA|NA
TGTGCCAGCAGCTCCAGGGGCTTCTCTGGAAACACCATATATTTT
CASSSRGFSGNTIYF
>TRBV5-6|TRBJ1-3|NA|TRBD1
TGTGCCAGCAGCCGCGGGACAGGGTTGGCTGGAAACACCATATATTTT
CASSRGTGLAGNTIYF
>TRBV16|TRBJ1-1|NA|NA
TGTGCCAGCAGCCAAGCTATGATGAACACTGAAGCTTTCTTT
CASSQAMMNTEAFF
>TRBV5-5|TRBJ1-6|NA|TRBD1
TGTGCCAGCAGCTTGTACTCAGGGGGCCGTGGACAGGATTCACCCCTCCACTTT
CASSLYSGGRGQDSPLHF
>TRBV7-2|TRBJ2-3|NA|NA
TGTGCCAGCAGGGGCACAGATACGCAGTATTTT
CASRGTDTQYF
>TRBV29-1|TRBJ2-1|NA|NA
TGCAGCGTTGATTGGCTAACGGCCTACAATGAGCAGTTCTTC
CSVDWLTAYNEQFF
>TRBV7-8|TRBJ2-3|NA|TRBD1
TGTGCCAGCAGCTTATTGTTGGGACAGGGAGGTGCTACGCAGTATTTT
CASSLLLGQGGATQYF
>TRBV10-3|TRBJ1-2|NA|NA
TGTGCCATCAGTGATCGTTCGAGGCCCCCCTATGGCTACACCTTC
CAISDRSRPPYGYTF
>TRBV5-8|TRBJ2-2|NA|NA
TGTGCCAGCAGCTTGTTGCAGACTGCTTCGAACACCGGGGAGCTGTTTTTT
CASSLLQTASNTGELFF
>TRBV27|TRBJ1-4|NA|NA
TGTGCCAGCAGTCGGACATCAACTAATGAAAAACTGTTTTTT
CASSRTSTNEKLFF
>TRBV30|TRBJ2-7|NA|NA
TGTGCCTGGAGCCTGGACAGTGGGGGGGGGCGCGAGCAGTACTTC
CAWSLDSGGGREQYF
>TRBV5-4|TRBJ2-7|NA|NA
TGTGCCAGCAGCCCGGGGACGGGCTCCTACGAGCAGTACTTC
CASSPGTGSYEQYF
>TRBV16|TRBJ1-6|NA|TRBD1
TGTGCCAGCAGCCAAGACGGGACAGGCTACTTCTATAATTCACCCCTCCACTTT
CASSQDGTGYFYNSPLHF
>TRBV21-1|TRBJ2-7|NA|NA
TGTGCCAGCAGCGCCCCTCGGAACGGCCTCAACTTC
CASSAPRNGLNF
>TRBV6-6|TRBJ2-7|NA|NA
TGTGCCAGCAGATCTAAGAGCATTAACTACGAGCAGTACTTC
CASRSKSINYEQYF
>TRBV6-5|TRBJ1-2|NA|NA
TGTGCCAGCAGTTTCTCTTTGCGGGGGGAAAATGGCTACACCTTC
CASSFSLRGENGYTF
>TRBV5-1|TRBJ2-2|NA|NA
TGCGCCAGCACCCTACGGGGCTCGAACACCGGGGAGCTGTTTTTT
CASTLRGSNTGELFF
>TRBV27|TRBJ2-7|NA|NA
TGTGCCAGCAGTTTACGAGGGAGGTCCTACGAGCAGTACTTC
CASSLRGRSYEQYF
>TRBV7-2|TRBJ1-2|NA|TRBD1
TGTGCCAGCAGCACGGGGACAGGGCGACTGGGCTACACCTTC
CASSTGTGRLGYTF
>TRBV7-6|TRBJ1-6|few|NA
TGTGCCAGCAGCTTGGGTACGGGCAATAATTCACCCCTCCACTTT
CASSLGTGNNSPLHF
>TRBV19|TRBJ2-1|NA|TRBD2
TGTGCCAGTAGTCAAACTGGGACTAGCGTTGGAAATGAGCAGTTCTTC
CASSQTGTSVGNEQFF
>TRBV28|TRBJ2-7|NA|TRBD1
TGTGCCAGCAGTTTGCAAGGGACAGGCGAGCAGTACTTC
CASSLQGTGEQYF
>TRBV7-2|TRBJ2-5|NA|NA
TGTGCCAGCAGCCCCCTAGCGTTCCAAGAGACCCAGTACTTC
CASSPLAFQETQYF
>TRBV9|TRBJ2-1|NA|NA
TGTGCCAGCAGCGTAGGTGGGGTAGCGGCCTACAATGAGCAGTTCTTC
CASSVGGVAAYNEQFF
>TRBV7-9|TRBJ2-6|NA|NA
TGTGCCAGCAGCATGACTCTCTCTGGGGCCAACGTCCTGACTTTC
CASSMTLSGANVLTF
>TRBV30|TRBJ1-1|NA|TRBD1
TGTGCCTGGGGCCCCAGGGGGCGAGACACTGAAGCTTTCTTT
CAWGPRGRDTEAFF
>TRBV14|TRBJ1-6|NA|NA
TGTGCCAGCAGCCAGGGGCGGTATAATTCACCCCTCCACTTT
CASSQGRYNSPLHF
>TRBV4-1|TRBJ2-2|NA|NA
TGCGCCAGCAGCCACCCGCCCAGAACCGGGGAGCTGTTTTTT
CASSHPPRTGELFF
>TRBV4-3|TRBJ1-1|NA|NA
TGCGCCAGCAGCCAAGGCATGGTCAACACTGAAGCTTTCTTT
CASSQGMVNTEAFF
>TRBV9|TRBJ2-1|once|TRBD2
TGTGCCAGCAGCGCCAGCGGGAGTGGAAACAATGAGCAGTTCTTC
CASSASGSGNNEQFF
>TRBV2|TRBJ2-5|NA|NA
TGTGCCAGCAGTTCGGGGATGGGGGAGACCCAGTACTTC
CASSSGMGETQYF
>TRBV13|TRBJ2-2|NA|NA
TGTGCCAGCAGCTTGGGACACCCGAACACCGGGGAGCTGTTTTTT
CASSLGHPNTGELFF
>TRBV9|TRBJ2-3|NA|NA
TGTGCCGCCGGGGCGGGCATGGCAGATACGCAGTATTTT
CAAGAGMADTQYF
>TRBV7-9|TRBJ1-2|NA|NA
TGTGCCAGCTTCGGGGCTAACTATGGCTACACCTTC
CASFGANYGYTF
>TRBV7-9|TRBJ1-1|NA|NA
TGTGCCAGCAGCTTACTGGTAACTTTGAACACTGAAGCTTTCTTT
CASSLLVTLNTEAFF
>TRBV5-4|TRBJ2-6|NA|NA
TGTGCCAGCAGCTTCCAGAGGGACTCTGGGGCCAACGTCCTGACTTTC
CASSFQRDSGANVLTF
>TRBV5-1|TRBJ2-2|NA|NA
TGCGCCAGCAGCTGGACCGGCGGGCGGGGCGGGGAGCTGTTTTTT
CASSWTGGRGGELFF